The TCR beta chain described here comes from a study of regulatory T cells in long-lasting Graves disease. Study context: Over 5 years of antithyroid drugs plus positive TSH receptor antibodies defined persistent Graves' disease.

Researchers made TCR beta libraries by using iRepertoire HTBI primers and running Arm-PCR on CDR3 regions. TCRdb recomputed calls from the multiplex PCR reads with MiXCR, one row per CDR3 protein. The data contain about 470,000 distinct CDR3 sequences, roughly 21% of them singletons. This clonotype was seen many times. As for time point: persistent/refractory GD, antithyroid drugs over 5 years with positive TRAb. The TCR library was made from RNA that had been extracted from PBMCs in TRIzol. Into tubes containing EDTA, 8 to 9 milliliters of peripheral blood were drawn. CDR1 is ENHRY, CDR2 SYGVKD, per germline. The junction had 17 bases not matched to a gene; V was cut back by 10 bases and J by 4 bases. The CDR3 totals 16 residues.

The TCR comes from a female donor with Graves disease. The chain recombines TRBV10-3 with TRBJ2-5; 8 nucleotides agree with TRBD1. Material: peripheral blood mononuclear cells (PBMCs), obtained when the disease was refractory, from a patient treated with antithyroid drugs. CDR3 protein: CATEGRTGKGAETQYF. The CDR3 DNA sequence: TGTGCCACAGAAGGCAGGACAGGGAAAGGGGCAGAGACCCAGTACTTC.